The present T cell receptor beta chain was sequenced within a study of blood T cells in healthy people across ages. Study observations and caveats: There were more naive CD4+ cells and higher diversity in long-lived donors than in aged donors. PBMCs that were unsorted prevented a conclusive naive versus antigen-experienced comparison. Changes seen in expanded clonotypes were possibly confounded by donor CMV status left unknown.

This CDR3 comprises 14 residues. V lost 0 bases and J lost 0, with 4 bases in between. Germline V gives CDR1 SGDLS, CDR2 YYNGEE. This clonotype appeared many times. Its antigen is as yet unknown. It was with a sample-barcoded 5' primer and a J-beta primer mix that a second PCR of about 7 to 12 cycles was run. TCRdb passed the 5' RACE reads through MiXCR, listing each CDR3 protein once. The sample comprises about 1.7 million distinct CDR3 sequences, over 25% of which are singletons, and about 7.7% rests with the top ten. Sequencing was done on a sample of blood. The sequence came from a woman aged 25 to 39 in good health. The chain carries TRBV9 and TRBJ1-5; D gene ambiguous. The CDR3 protein is CASSVEGSNQPQHF. In DNA form, the CDR3 reads TGTGCCAGCAGCGTAGAGGGTAGCAATCAGCCCCAGCATTTT.